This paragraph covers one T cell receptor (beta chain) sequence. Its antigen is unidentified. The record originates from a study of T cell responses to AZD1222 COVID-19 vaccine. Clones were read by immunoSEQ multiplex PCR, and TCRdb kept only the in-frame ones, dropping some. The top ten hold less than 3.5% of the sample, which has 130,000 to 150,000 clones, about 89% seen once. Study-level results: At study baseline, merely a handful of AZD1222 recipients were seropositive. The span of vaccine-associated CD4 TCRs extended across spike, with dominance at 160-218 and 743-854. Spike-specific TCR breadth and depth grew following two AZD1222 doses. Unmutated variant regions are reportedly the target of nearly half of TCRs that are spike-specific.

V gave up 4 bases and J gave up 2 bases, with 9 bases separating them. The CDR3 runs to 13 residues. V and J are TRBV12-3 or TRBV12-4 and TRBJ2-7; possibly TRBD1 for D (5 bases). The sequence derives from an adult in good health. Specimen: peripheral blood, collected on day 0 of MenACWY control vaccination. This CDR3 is CASSWGTTYEQYF. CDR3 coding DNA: TGTGCCAGCAGTTGGGGCACTACCTACGAGCAGTACTTC.